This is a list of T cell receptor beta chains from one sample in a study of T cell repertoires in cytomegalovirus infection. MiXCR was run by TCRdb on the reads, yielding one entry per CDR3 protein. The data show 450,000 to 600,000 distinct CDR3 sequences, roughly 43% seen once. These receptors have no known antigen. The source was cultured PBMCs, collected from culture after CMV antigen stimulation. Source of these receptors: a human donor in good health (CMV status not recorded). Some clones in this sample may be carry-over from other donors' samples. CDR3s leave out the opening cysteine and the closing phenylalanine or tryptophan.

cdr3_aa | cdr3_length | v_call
SARGQSAYNEQF | 12 | TRBV20-1
ASSETGEQF | 9 | TRBV10-2
ASSEAGGVWEPQH | 13 | TRBV2
ASGGGPTGELF | 11 | TRBV13
SVEGRSGGYT | 10 | TRBV29-1
SASGTSGSTDTQY | 13 | TRBV20-1
ASSYGGQGGGSPLH | 14 | TRBV6-6
ATSRDRYNEQF | 11 | TRBV15
ASSSGLAGVSYNEQF | 15 | TRBV6-5
ASSLDRDDYGYT | 12 | TRBV7-2
SATRRGDQPQH | 11 | TRBV20-1
ASSQERGLNTGELF | 14 | TRBV4-2
ASSEKAGEYNEQF | 13 | TRBV6-1